This TCR beta chain originates from a study of cytomegalovirus exposure and HLA in healthy donors (dated by TCRdb to 2016 to 2017). Some background on the complete study: An earlier analysis of several hundred of the donors reported over 250 Gb of sequence data and 95 million to 130 million unique TCR beta sequences obtained from approximately 180 million T cells. Roughly 310 gigabases of sequencing data and approximately 84 million unique TCR sequences were included in an early release covering several hundred HLA-typed donors. The genetic ancestry cluster associated with self-reported Caucasian donors included about 81% of the 398 genotyped donors. The study aimed to test whether cataloging public T cell receptors could reveal signatures of past pathogen exposure. Using immunosequencing, the study profiled T cell repertoires from 666 subjects and related those repertoires to cytomegalovirus serostatus. In addition to the first cohort of roughly 700 subjects, a separate validation cohort of 120 different subjects was used. To predict cytomegalovirus infection status, the study brought together high-throughput TCR immunosequencing, statistical association of individual TCRs with disease status, and machine learning. A later analysis re-examined previously published TCR beta repertoires from about 670 donors and added high-resolution HLA genotyping to investigate patterns of TCR occurrence. Rather than drawing on any new phenotypic data, the later analysis identified candidate immune exposures from TCR beta sequences and the way those sequences occurred across donors. An earlier analysis of approximately 580 of the donors used high-throughput TCR beta sequencing to judge whether each TCR beta V gene segment behaved as functional or pseudogenic. Alongside the repertoire data, information on donor age, sex, ethnicity and CMV serostatus was compiled. Genome-wide SNP genotypes for about three fifths of the roughly 670 donors were used in a later genetic analysis, which treated that subset as a discovery cohort. Every repertoire in the discovery cohort had been generated on one and the same sequencing platform. HLA typing included class I and class II loci at four-digit resolution. Typing coverage varied by locus: 629-630 donors for A, B, C, DRB1 and DQB1; around 560 for DQA1; approximately 610 for DPA1; some 470 for DPB1. Because of strong linkage in the cohort, a few DR-DQ haplotypes were treated as single units for association and clustering. Among some 400 genotyped donors of the cohort, an average of approximately 240,000 unique TCR beta nucleotide sequences were sequenced per donor, approximately 20% of them non-productive. General study outcomes and caveats: The authors suggested that the approach could potentially be extended to other disease states and immunological phenotypes. Specific HLA alleles were associated with 15,000 to 20,000 TCR beta sequences at a false discovery rate of 0.05 in a later analysis. Some IMGT-functional V segments, including TRBV6-2 and TRBV6-3, could not be distinguished by the 87-base-pair reads and were therefore excluded. Some 15 rarely observed V segments, including chromosome 9 orphons, were excluded from the earlier analysis of several hundred of the donors because counts were too low. A further reported finding was that TCR beta sequences accurately predicted the HLA-A and HLA-B alleles for most subjects in the first cohort. Most TCR sequences were seen in very few donors, while some public TCRs were found in many individuals. Only TCR beta chains were sequenced in this cohort, and the absence of alpha or paired-chain data limited detectable features. A later analysis found that TCR association rates varied across HLA loci, with DRB1 alleles showing the most associated TCRs and HLA-C alleles the fewest. Correlated functional status among segregating V segments might be attributable to linkage disequilibrium, but an unknown experimental factor could not be ruled out. A group of highly shared sequence variants was considered likely to be a technical artifact of the sequencing pipeline. Because HLA typing was unavailable for some donors at each locus, only the typed subset was used in association tests. CMV serostatus was the only immune exposure information available for the cohort. In vitro tests confirmed that a few of the cytomegalovirus-associated TCR beta chains recognize cytomegalovirus antigens. In a later analysis, HLA-associated TCR beta chains were found to be more clonally expanded and to have lower generation probabilities than equally common non-associated chains. Broadly in line with IMGT annotations, most TCR beta V segments showed up in productive rearrangements about 87% or about 30% of the time in an earlier analysis of under 700 of the donors. The classifier was reported to diagnose cytomegalovirus status with high specificity and sensitivity in both the original cohort and the validation cohort. An association between a missense DCLRE1C variant and V-gene and J-gene trimming of TCR beta chains was found in a later genetic analysis and replicated in an independent cohort. In a later genetic analysis, fewer N-insertions in productive TCRs were reported among donors in an Asian-associated ancestry cluster than the roughly 670-donor mean. A total of around 150 TCR beta chains were listed by the study as associated with cytomegalovirus. A later analysis found that most CMV-associated TCR beta chains appeared HLA-restricted, with HLA associations seemingly driven largely by CMV exposure. Several of the top co-occurrence clusters appeared to be linked to parvovirus B19, influenza, CMV and Epstein-Barr virus, according to a later analysis. Strong co-occurrence of HLA alleles, especially DR and DQ, made assigning TCR associations to individual alleles difficult. The presence/absence analyses assumed that sequencing depth was roughly uniform across donors, and that assumption may not be true.

Deletion took 5 bases off V and 2 bases off J, with a span of 14 bases between the germline ends. Reading from cysteine to phenylalanine, the CDR3 counts 15 amino acids. Only CDR3 DNA remains: 45 bases, in frame from the first base. In the germline V gene, CDR1 corresponds to SGHTA and CDR2 to FQGNSA. The cohort was made up of 650 to 700 healthy bone marrow donors. At the time of sampling, every cohort member was nominally healthy, though immune exposures that went unrecorded were likely present. The donor was CMV seropositive and was included in the group of 290 or so seropositive cohort members. A peripheral blood sample was provided by each donor, and peripheral blood mononuclear cells were used for TCR beta sequencing. Genomic DNA was extracted from the blood cell samples with the Qiagen DNeasy Blood Extraction Kit. With respect to this clone: Its antigen is not yet known. No base quality values were provided; no much bigger clone lies one nucleotide off.

The protocol used for the library was the immunoSEQ multiplex PCR assay. For the multiplex PCR, a mixture combining 60 forward primers for TCR Vbeta segments and 13 reverse primers for TCR Jbeta segments was used. The CDR3 region of rearranged TCR beta genes was amplified from genomic DNA by a multiplex PCR assay. Amplified TCR beta libraries were sequenced as 87-base-pair reads on the Illumina HiSeq System. For the original study's pipeline: Across the 500 to 700 repertoires, a later analysis counted roughly 84 million unique TCR beta chains, approximately 12 million of which were shared by at least two donors. Raw reads were error-corrected and collapsed into unique sequences by a nearest-neighbor algorithm in which closely related sequences were merged to remove PCR and sequencing errors. CDR3 sequences were aligned to IMGT reference sequences to assign V, D and J gene segments. For a sequence to be retained, at least a six-nucleotide match to both a V gene segment and a J gene segment was required. A rearrangement was called productive if the CDR3 had no stop codons and remained in frame with V and J, and every other rearrangement was called non-productive. Following IMGT convention, CDR3 was defined as the stretch from the second conserved V-encoded cysteine to the conserved J-encoded phenylalanine. In an earlier analysis of 500 to 650 of the donors, sequences lacking an unambiguous match to a single V gene segment were excluded. An earlier analysis of just under 600 of the donors called V segments functional above 56.7% productive rearrangements and segregating when the between-donor standard deviation exceeded 5%. To diagnose cytomegalovirus status from the catalog of TCR beta chain sequences, a statistical classification framework was built. In a later analysis, V and J genes were assigned by comparing TCR nucleotide sequences against IMGT/GENE-DB human TR gene sequences. A later analysis assigned CDR3 sequences and most-parsimonious VDJ recombination scenarios with the TCRdist pipeline. In a later analysis, each TCR beta chain was defined by its CDR3 amino acid sequence together with its V-gene family, and reads without a unique V-gene family were excluded. As a way to deal with suspected cross-contamination and a sequencing artifact, a later analysis dropped 592 nucleotide sequences that were highly shared and had low generation probability. For each public chain, a later analysis derived a clonal expansion index from normalized ranks of inferred template counts within each repertoire. In a later analysis, generation probabilities were computed with a VDJ recombination model fitted to out-of-frame rearrangements, and the resulting probabilities were checked against IGoR. In a later analysis, TCR-TCR, TCR-HLA and TCR-CMV co-occurrence was scored with hypergeometric tests, and a repertoire-size bias correction was applied to TCR pairs. A later analysis estimated false discovery rates by permuting HLA or CMV assignments 20 times. In a later analysis, co-occurring TCRs were grouped with DBSCAN, and TCRdist sequence similarity was added when clustering was performed within HLA-allele-positive subsets. Co-occurrence clustering excluded repertoires with fewer than 30,000 or more than 120,000 public chains, plus five with anomalous nucleotide sharing. As stored in TCRdb, this immuneACCESS dataset retains in-frame rearrangements with V and J assigned. A fraction of the clones does not appear; measured against another copy, unresolved V genes explain less than half of the discrepancy, and the remainder lacks a known reason. Clone size and V and J calls were adopted from that table, with D and trimming inferred from the DNA. The sample table lists about 190,000 clones, roughly 80% of them with a count of one. 2.1% of the sample is in the top ten clones.

The sequence links TRBV7-2 to TRBJ2-3; 7 matching bases give a weak D call of TRBD2. The sequence was obtained from a woman aged 25 to 45 in good health and CMV-seropositive. The sample consisted of PBMCs. The DNA sequence reads TGTGCCAGCAGCCTCCCGCGGGGGCACACAGATACGCAGTATTTT. Translated, it gives CASSLPRGHTDTQYF.